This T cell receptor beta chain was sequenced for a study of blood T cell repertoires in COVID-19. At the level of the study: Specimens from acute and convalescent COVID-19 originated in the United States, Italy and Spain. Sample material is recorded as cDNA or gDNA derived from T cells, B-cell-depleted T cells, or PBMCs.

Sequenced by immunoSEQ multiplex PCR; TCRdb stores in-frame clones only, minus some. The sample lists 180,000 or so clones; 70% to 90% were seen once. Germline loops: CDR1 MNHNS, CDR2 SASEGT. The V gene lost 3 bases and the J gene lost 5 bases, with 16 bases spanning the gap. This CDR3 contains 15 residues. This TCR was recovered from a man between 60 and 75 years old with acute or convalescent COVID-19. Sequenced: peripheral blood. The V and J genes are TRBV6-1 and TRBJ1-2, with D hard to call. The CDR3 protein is CASSEMRSAEYGYTF. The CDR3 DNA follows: TGTGCCAGCAGTGAGATGAGGTCGGCAGAATATGGCTACACCTTC.